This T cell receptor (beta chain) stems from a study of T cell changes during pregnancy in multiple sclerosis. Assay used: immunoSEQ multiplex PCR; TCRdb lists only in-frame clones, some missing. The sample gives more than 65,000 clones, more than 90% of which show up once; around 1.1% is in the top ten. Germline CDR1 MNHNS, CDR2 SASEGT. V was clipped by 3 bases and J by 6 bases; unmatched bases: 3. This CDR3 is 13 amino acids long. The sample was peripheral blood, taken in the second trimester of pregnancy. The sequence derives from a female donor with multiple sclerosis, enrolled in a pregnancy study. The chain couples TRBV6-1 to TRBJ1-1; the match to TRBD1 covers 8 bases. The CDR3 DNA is TGTGCCAGCAGTGAGTTACAGGGGGCTGAAGCTTTCTTT. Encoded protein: CASSELQGAEAFF.